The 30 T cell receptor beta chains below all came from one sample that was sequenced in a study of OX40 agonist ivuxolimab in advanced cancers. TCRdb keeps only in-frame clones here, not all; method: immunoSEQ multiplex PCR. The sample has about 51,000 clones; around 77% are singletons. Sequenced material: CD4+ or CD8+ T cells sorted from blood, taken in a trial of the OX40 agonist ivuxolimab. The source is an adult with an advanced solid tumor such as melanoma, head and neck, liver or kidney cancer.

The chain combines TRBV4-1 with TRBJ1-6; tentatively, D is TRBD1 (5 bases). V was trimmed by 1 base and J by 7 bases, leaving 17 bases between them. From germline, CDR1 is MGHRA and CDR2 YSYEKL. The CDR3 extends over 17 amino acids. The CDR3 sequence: CASSQATAQGVNSPLHF. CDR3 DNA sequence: TGCGCCAGCAGCCAAGCTACCGCGCAGGGAGTAAATTCACCCCTCCACTTT.

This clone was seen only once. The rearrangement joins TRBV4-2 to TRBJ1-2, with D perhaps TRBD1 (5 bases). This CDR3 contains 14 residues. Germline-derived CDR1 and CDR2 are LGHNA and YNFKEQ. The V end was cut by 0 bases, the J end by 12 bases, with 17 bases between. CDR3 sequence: CASSQEVGGGPHTF. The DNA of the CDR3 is TGTGCCAGCAGCCAAGAAGTGGGGGGGGGACCCCACACCTTC.

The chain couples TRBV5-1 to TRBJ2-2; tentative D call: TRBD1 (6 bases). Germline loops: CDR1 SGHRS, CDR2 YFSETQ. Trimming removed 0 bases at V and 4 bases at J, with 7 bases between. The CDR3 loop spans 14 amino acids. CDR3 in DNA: TGCGCCAGCAGCTTGGACAGGGCCACCGGGGAGCTGTTTTTT. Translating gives CASSLDRATGELFF.

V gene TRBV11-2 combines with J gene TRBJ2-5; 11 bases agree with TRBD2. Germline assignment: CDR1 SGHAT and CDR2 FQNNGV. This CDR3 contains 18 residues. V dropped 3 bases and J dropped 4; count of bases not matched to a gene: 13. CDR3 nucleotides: TGTGCCAGCAGCTTGGGGTCCTCATCGCTAGCGGGAGGAGAGACCCAGTACTTC. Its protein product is CASSLGSSSLAGGETQYF.

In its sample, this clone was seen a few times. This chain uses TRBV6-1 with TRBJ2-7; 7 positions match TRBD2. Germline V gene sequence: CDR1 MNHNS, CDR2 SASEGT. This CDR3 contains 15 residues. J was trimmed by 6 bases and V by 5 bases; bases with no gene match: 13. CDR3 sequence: CASSQKPGGLFEQYF. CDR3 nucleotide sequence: TGTGCCAGCAGTCAAAAGCCGGGGGGACTTTTCGAGCAGTACTTC.

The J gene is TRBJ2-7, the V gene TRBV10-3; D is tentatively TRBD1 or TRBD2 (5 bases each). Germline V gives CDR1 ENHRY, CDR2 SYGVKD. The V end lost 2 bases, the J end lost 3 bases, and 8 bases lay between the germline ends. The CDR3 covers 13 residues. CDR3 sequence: CAISELGVYEQYF. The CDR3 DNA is TGTGCCATCAGTGAGCTGGGGGTCTACGAGCAGTACTTC.

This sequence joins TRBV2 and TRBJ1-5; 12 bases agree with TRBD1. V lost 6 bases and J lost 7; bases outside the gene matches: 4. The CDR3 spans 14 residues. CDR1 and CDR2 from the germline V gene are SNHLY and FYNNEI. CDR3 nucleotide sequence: TGTGCCAGCAGGGGGACAGGGGGCGACCAGCCCCAGCATTTT. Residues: CASRGTGGDQPQHF.

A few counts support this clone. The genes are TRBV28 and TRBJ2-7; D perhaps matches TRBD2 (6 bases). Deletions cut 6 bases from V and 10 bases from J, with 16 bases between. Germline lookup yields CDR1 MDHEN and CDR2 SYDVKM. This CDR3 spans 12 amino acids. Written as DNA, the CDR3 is TGTGCCAGCAGGGGGGGTGTGGTAACTCAGTACTTC. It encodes CASRGGVVTQYF.

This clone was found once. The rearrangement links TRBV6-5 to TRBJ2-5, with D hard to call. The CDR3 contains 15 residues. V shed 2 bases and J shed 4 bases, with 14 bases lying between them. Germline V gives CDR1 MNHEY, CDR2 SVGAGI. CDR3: CASSYGLLSGETQYF. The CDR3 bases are TGTGCCAGCAGTTACGGTTTATTATCCGGAGAGACCCAGTACTTC.

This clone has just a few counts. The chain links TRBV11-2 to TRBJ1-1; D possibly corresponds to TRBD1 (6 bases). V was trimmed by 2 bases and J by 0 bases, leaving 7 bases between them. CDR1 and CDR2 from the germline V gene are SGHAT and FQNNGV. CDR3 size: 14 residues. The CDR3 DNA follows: TGTGCCAGCAGCTTACAGGGGATGAACACTGAAGCTTTCTTT. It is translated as CASSLQGMNTEAFF.

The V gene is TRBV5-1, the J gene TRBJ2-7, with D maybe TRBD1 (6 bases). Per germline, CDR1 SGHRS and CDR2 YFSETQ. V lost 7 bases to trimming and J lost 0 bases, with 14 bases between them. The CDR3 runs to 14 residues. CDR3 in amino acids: CASGPRQASYEQYF. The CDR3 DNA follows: TGCGCCAGCGGACCTAGACAGGCCTCCTACGAGCAGTACTTC. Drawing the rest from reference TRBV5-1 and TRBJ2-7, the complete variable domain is KAGVTQTPRYLIKTRGQQVTLSCSPISGHRSVSWYQQTPGQGLQFLFEYFSETQRNKGNFPGRFSGRQFSNSRSEMNVSTLELGDSALYLCASGPRQASYEQYFGPGTRLTVT.

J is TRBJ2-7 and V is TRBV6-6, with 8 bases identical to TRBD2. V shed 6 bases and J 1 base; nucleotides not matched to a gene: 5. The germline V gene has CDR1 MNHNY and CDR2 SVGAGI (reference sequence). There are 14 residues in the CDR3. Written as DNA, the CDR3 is TGTGCCAGCAGAAATAGCGGGGATTCCTACGAGCAGTACTTC. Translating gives CASRNSGDSYEQYF.

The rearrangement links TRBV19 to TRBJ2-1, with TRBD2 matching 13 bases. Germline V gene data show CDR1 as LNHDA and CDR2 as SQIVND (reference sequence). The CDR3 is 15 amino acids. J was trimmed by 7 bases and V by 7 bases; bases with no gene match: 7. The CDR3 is CASTKTLAGGNEQFF. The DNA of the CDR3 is TGTGCCAGTACCAAAACACTAGCGGGAGGGAATGAGCAGTTCTTC. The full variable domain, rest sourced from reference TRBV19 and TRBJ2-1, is DGGITQSPKYLFRKEGQNVTLSCEQNLNHDAMYWYRQDPGQGLRLIYYSQIVNDFQKGDIAEGYSVSREKKESFPLTVTSAQKNPTAFYLCASTKTLAGGNEQFFGPGTRLTVL.

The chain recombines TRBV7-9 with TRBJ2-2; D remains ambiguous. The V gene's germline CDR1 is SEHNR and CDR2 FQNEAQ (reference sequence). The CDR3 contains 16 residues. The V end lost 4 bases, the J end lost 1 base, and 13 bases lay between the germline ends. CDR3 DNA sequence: TGTGCCAGCAGCTCCCGGTACCGGCGGAACACCGGGGAGCTGTTTTTT. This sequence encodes CASSSRYRRNTGELFF.

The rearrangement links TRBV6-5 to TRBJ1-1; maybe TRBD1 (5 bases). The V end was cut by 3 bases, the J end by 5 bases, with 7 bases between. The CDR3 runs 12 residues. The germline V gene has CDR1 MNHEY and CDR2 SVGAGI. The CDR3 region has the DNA TGTGCCAGCAGTTATGGGGGGACTGAAGCTTTCTTT. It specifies CASSYGGTEAFF.

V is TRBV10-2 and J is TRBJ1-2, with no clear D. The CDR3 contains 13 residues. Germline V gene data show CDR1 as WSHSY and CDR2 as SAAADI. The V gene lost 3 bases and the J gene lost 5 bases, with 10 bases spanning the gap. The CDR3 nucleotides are TGCGCCAGCAGTGACCCTTCGTTTTATGGCTACACCTTC. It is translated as CASSDPSFYGYTF.

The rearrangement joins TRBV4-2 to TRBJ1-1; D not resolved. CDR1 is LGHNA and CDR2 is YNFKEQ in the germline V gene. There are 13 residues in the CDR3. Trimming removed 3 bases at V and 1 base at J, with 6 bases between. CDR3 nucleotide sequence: TGTGCCAGCAGCCAGCGCCGGAACACTGAAGCTTTCTTT. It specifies CASSQRRNTEAFF.

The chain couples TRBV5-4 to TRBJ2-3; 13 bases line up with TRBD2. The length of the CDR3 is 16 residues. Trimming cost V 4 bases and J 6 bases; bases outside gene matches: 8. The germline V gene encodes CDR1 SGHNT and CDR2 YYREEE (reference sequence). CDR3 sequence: CASSPTSGRAVDTQYF. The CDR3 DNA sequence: TGTGCCAGCAGCCCCACTAGCGGGAGGGCCGTTGATACGCAGTATTTT.

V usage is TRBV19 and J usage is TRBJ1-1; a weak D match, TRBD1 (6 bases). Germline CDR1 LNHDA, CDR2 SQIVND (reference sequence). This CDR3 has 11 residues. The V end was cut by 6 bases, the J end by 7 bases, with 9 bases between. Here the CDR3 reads CASRHRVEAFF. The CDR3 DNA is TGTGCCAGTAGGCACAGGGTTGAAGCTTTCTTT.

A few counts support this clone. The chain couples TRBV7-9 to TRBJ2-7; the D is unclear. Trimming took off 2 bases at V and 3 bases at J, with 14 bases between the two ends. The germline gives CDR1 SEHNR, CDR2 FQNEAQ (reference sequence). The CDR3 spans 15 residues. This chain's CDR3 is CASSLQTGPGYEQYF. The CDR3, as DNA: TGTGCCAGCAGCTTACAGACCGGTCCTGGCTACGAGCAGTACTTC.

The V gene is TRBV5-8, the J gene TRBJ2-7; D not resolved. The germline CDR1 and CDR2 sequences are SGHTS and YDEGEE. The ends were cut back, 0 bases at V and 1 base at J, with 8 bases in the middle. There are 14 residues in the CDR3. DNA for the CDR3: TGTGCCAGCAGCTTGGGGGCAGAGTCCTACGAGCAGTACTTC. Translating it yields CASSLGAESYEQYF.

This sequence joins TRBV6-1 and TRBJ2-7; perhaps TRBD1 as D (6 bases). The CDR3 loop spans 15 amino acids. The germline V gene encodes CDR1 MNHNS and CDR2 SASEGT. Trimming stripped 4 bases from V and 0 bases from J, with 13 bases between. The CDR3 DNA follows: TGTGCCAGCAGTGGAGGGGGTATAAGCTCCTACGAGCAGTACTTC. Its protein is CASSGGGISSYEQYF.

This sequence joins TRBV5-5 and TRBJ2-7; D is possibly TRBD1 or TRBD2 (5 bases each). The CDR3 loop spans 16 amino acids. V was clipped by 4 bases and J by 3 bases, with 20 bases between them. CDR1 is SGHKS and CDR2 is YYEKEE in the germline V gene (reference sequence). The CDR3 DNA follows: TGTGCCAGCAGCCTGGGACCAGCTCTTCAGAGCTACGAGCAGTACTTC. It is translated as CASSLGPALQSYEQYF.

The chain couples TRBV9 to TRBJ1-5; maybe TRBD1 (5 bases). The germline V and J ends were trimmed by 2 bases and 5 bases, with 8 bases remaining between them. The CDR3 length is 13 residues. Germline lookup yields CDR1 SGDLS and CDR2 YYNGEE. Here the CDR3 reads CASSVQGDQPQHF. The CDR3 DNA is TGTGCCAGCAGCGTGCAGGGAGATCAGCCCCAGCATTTT.

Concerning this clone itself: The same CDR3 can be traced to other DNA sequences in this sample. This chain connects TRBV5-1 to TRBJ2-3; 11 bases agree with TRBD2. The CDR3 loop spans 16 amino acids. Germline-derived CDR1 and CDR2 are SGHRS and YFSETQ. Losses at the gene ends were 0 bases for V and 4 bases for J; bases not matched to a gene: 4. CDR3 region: CASSLALAGGADTQYF. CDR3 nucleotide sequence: TGCGCCAGCAGCTTGGCTCTAGCGGGAGGAGCAGATACGCAGTATTTT.

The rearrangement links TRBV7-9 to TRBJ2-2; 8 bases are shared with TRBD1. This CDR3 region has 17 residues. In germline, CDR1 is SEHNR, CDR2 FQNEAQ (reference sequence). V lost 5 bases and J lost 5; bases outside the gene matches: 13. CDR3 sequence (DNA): TGTGCCAGCAGCCCCCGGACAGGGCAGATTTTAACCGGGGAGCTGTTTTTT. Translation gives CASSPRTGQILTGELFF.

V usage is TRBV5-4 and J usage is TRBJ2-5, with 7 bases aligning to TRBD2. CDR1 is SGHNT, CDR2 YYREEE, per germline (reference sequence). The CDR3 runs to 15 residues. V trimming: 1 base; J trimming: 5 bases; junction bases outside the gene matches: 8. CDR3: CASSLSPGGVETQYF. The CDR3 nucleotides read TGTGCCAGCAGCTTGTCCCCTGGGGGGGTTGAGACCCAGTACTTC.

DNA for the CDR3: TGTGCCAGCAGCTTTCGGGGGGCGGACACCGGGGAGCTGTTTTTT. Translating it yields CASSFRGADTGELFF. The rearrangement joins TRBV7-6 to TRBJ2-2, with D perhaps matching TRBD2 (7 bases). The germline V and J ends were trimmed by 3 bases and 3 bases, with 11 bases remaining between them. Germline assignment: CDR1 SGHVS and CDR2 FNYEAQ. The CDR3 has 15 amino acids. Filled out from reference TRBV7-6 and TRBJ2-2, the complete variable domain reads GAGVSQSPRYKVTKRGQDVALRCDPISGHVSLYWYRQALGQGPEFLTYFNYEAQQDKSGLPNDRFSAERPEGSISTLTIQRTEQRDSAMYRCASSFRGADTGELFFGEGSRLTVL.

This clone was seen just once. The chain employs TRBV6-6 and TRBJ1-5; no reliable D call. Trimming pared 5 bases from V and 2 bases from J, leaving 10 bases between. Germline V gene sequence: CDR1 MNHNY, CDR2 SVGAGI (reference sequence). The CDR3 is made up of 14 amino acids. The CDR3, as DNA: TGTGCCAGCAGTGCCAGTGACGGCAATCAGCCCCAGCATTTT. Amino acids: CASSASDGNQPQHF.

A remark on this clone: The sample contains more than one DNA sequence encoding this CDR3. Here the CDR3 reads CASSLQTDYGYTF. CDR3 nucleotides: TGTGCCAGCAGCTTACAGACAGACTATGGCTACACCTTC. The chain combines TRBV7-9 with TRBJ1-2, with D possibly matching TRBD1 (5 bases). This CDR3 is built from 13 residues. Trimming removed 2 bases from V and 3 bases from J, with 7 bases in between. Germline CDR1 SEHNR, CDR2 FQNEAQ (reference sequence). Full variable domain (remainder filled in from reference TRBV7-9 and TRBJ1-2): DTGVSQNPRHKITKRGQNVTFRCDPISEHNRLYWYRQTLGQGPEFLTYFQNEAQLEKSRLLSDRFSAERPKGSFSTLEIQRTEQGDSAMYLCASSLQTDYGYTFGSGTRLTVV.